These 7 T cell receptor beta chains came from one sample sequenced in a study of regulatory dendritic cells for organ transplantation. CFSE-labeled sorted T cells met regulatory or mature dendritic cells for five to six days. No cognate antigen is known for these TCRs. TCRdb's copy holds only in-frame clones and misses some; the assay was immunoSEQ multiplex PCR. The sample includes 20,000 to 25,000 clones, less than 90% seen only once; the top ten take about 0.25%. The specimen sequenced was naive CD4+ T cells from blood cultured with dendritic cells. Subset reported: CD45RA+ naive T cells. All receptors derive from a human donor in good health.

This clone was recorded only once. The rearrangement joins TRBV19 to TRBJ2-5, with D unresolved. The CDR3 is 16 residues long. Looked up from germline, CDR1 is LNHDA and CDR2 is SQIVND (reference sequence). V was shortened by 5 bases and J by 4 bases, with 20 bases between the two germline ends. Here the CDR3 reads CASSAHPSKPRETQYF. DNA for the CDR3: TGTGCCAGTAGTGCCCACCCGTCAAAGCCTAGAGAGACCCAGTACTTC.

The chain uses TRBV6-5 and TRBJ1-2, with 7 bases lining up with TRBD1. The germline CDR1 and CDR2 sequences are MNHEY and SVGAGI. The CDR3 totals 13 residues. V dropped 0 bases and J dropped 5; count of bases not matched to a gene: 0. CDR3 DNA: TGTGCCAGCAGTTACTCGACAGGGTATGGCTACACCTTC. It yields the protein CASSYSTGYGYTF.

The genes are TRBV30 and TRBJ1-2; tentatively, D is TRBD1 (5 bases). Germline CDR1 GTSNPN, CDR2 SVGIG (reference sequence). The CDR3 loop spans 12 amino acids. Trimming shortened V by 4 bases and J by 1 base, and 7 bases separated the two germline ends. The CDR3 sequence: CAWTGFNYGYTF. The CDR3 nucleotides are TGTGCCTGGACAGGGTTTAACTATGGCTACACCTTC.

The rearrangement links TRBV7-8 to TRBJ2-7; D is uncertain. The CDR3 consists of 11 residues. V was clipped by 2 bases and J by 4 bases, with 3 bases between them. The germline CDR1 and CDR2 sequences are SGHVS and FQNEAQ. The CDR3 sequence: CASSLMYEQYF. In DNA, the CDR3 is TGTGCCAGCAGCTTAATGTACGAGCAGTACTTC.

The rearrangement uses TRBV5-4 and TRBJ2-5; D not resolved. Germline V lookup: CDR1 SGHNT, CDR2 YYREEE (reference sequence). There are 15 residues in the CDR3. V gave up 0 bases and J gave up 7 bases, with 16 bases separating them. This chain's CDR3 is CASSLVVTTAGTQYF. CDR3 coding DNA: TGTGCCAGCAGCTTGGTCGTGACAACCGCAGGGACCCAGTACTTC.

The chain has TRBV30 and TRBJ1-6; D is ambiguous. Trimming stripped 2 bases from V and 9 bases from J, with 17 bases between. Germline V gives CDR1 GTSNPN, CDR2 SVGIG (reference sequence). This CDR3 contains 15 residues. The CDR3 protein is CAWSIVAGSGSPLHF. CDR3 coding DNA: TGTGCCTGGAGTATCGTCGCGGGGAGTGGTTCACCCCTCCACTTT.

In nucleotides, the CDR3 is TGTGCCAGTGCGTCCATTAAGGGGCACAATGAGCAGTTCTTC. It translates to CASASIKGHNEQFF. This chain links TRBV25-1 with TRBJ2-1; D possibly corresponds to TRBD1 (5 bases). Germline V lookup: CDR1 MGHDK, CDR2 SYGVNS. The CDR3 extends over 14 amino acids. V lost 9 bases, J lost 5 bases, and 17 bases lay in between.